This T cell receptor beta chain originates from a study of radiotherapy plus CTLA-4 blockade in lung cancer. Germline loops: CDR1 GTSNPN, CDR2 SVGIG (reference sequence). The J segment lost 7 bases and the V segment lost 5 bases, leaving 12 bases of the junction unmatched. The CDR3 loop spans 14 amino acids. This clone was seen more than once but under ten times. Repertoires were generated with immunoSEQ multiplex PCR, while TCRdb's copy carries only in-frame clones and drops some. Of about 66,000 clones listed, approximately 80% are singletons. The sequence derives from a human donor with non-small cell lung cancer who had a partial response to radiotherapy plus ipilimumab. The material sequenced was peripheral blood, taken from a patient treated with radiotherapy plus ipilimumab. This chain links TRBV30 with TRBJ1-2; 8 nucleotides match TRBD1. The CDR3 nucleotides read TGTGCCTGGTCGCTACCGGGACAGGTTCCTGGCTACACCTTC. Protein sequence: CAWSLPGQVPGYTF. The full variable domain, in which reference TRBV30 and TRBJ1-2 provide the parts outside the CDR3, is SQTIHQWPATLVQPVGSPLSLECTVEGTSNPNLYWYRQAAGRGLQLLFYSVGIGQISSEVPQNLSASRPQDRQFILSSKKLLLSDSGFYLCAWSLPGQVPGYTFGSGTRLTVV.